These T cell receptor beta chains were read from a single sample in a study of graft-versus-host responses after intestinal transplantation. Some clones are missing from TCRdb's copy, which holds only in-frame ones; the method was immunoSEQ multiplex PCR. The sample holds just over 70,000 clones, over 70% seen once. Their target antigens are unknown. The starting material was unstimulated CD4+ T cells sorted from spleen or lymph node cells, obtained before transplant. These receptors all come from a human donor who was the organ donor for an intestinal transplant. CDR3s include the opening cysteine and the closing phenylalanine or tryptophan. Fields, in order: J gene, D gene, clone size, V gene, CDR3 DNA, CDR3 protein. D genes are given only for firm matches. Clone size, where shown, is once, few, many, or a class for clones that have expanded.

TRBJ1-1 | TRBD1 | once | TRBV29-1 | TGCAGCGCGGACAGGGCGAACACTGAAGCTTTCTTT | CSADRANTEAFF
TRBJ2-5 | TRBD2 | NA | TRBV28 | TGTGCCAGCAGTTTATCCGGACTAGGGGAGACCCAGTACTTC | CASSLSGLGETQYF
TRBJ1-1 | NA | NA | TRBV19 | TGTGCCAGTAAGGGGACACTCATGAACACTGAAGCTTTCTTT | CASKGTLMNTEAFF
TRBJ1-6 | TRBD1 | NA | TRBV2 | TGTGCCAGCAAGGGGGCCGGGGATTCACCCCTCCACTTT | CASKGAGDSPLHF
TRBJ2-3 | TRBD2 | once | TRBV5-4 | TGTGCCAGCAGCTTGGTAGCGGGGGGGCTGGAAGATACGCAGTATTTT | CASSLVAGGLEDTQYF
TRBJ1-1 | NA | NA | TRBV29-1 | TGCAGCGTTGCAGGGGCCACTGAAGCTTTCTTT | CSVAGATEAFF
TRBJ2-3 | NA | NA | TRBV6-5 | TGTGCCAGCACAGGGGTGAGCACAGATACGCAGTATTTT | CASTGVSTDTQYF
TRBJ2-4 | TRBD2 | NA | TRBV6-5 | TGTGCCAGCAGTTACTCACCGGGGGGACGGGAAAACATTCAGTACTTC | CASSYSPGGRENIQYF
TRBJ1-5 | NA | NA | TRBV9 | TGTGCCAGCAGCGAGAGAAGCGGGTCGCCCCAGCATTTT | CASSERSGSPQHF
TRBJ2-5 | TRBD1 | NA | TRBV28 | TGTGCCACCCAGGGGGAGAGGGTAGAGACCCAGTACTTC | CATQGERVETQYF
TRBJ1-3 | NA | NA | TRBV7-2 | TGTGCCAGCAGCTACTCAGGGTTTGGAAACACCATATATTTT | CASSYSGFGNTIYF
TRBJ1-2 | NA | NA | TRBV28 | TGTGCCAGCAGTTTTGGGGGGGGCTCTTATGGCTACACCTTC | CASSFGGGSYGYTF
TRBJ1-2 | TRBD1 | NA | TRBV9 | TGTGCCAGCAGCGGAGGGGGCCAGGACTATGGCTACACCTTC | CASSGGGQDYGYTF
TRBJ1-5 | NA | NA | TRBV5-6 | TGTGCCAGCAGCTTTGGGTCAGGGAGGAATCAGCCCCAGCATTTT | CASSFGSGRNQPQHF
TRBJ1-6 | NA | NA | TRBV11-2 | TGTGCCAGCAGCTTAGCAACAGCCTATAATTCACCCCTCCACTTT | CASSLATAYNSPLHF
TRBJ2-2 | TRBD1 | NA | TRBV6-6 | TGTGCCAGCAGTTGGACAGGGGGCGCCGGGGAGCTGTTTTTT | CASSWTGGAGELFF
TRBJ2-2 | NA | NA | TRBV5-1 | TGCGCCAGCAGCAACCAGGGTCGGGACACCGGGGAGCTGTTTTTT | CASSNQGRDTGELFF
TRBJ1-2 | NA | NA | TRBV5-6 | TGTGCCAGCAGCTTTGTGAGGGGGACGGCTTATGGCTACACCTTC | CASSFVRGTAYGYTF
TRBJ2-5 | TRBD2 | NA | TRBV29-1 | TGCAGCGTTGATGTGCTAGCGGGGAAGGGGGAGACCCAGTACTTC | CSVDVLAGKGETQYF